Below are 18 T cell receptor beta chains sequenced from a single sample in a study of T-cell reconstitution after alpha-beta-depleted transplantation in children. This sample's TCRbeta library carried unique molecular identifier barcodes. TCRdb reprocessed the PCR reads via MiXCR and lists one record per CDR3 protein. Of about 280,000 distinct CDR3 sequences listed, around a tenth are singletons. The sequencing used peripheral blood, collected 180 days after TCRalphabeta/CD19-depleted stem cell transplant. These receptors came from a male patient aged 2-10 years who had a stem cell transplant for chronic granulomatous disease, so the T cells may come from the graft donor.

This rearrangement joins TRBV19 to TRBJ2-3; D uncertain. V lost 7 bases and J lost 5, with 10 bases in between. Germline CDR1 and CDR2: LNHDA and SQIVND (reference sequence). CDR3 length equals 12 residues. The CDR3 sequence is CASNSLGDTQYF. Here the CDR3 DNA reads TGTGCCAGTAACTCGCTTGGAGATACGCAGTATTTT.

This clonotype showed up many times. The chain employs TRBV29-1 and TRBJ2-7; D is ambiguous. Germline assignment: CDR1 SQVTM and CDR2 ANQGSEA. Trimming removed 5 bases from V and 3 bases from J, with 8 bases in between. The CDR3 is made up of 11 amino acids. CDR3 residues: CSVCYFYEQYF. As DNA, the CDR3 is TGCAGCGTTTGCTATTTCTACGAGCAGTACTTC.

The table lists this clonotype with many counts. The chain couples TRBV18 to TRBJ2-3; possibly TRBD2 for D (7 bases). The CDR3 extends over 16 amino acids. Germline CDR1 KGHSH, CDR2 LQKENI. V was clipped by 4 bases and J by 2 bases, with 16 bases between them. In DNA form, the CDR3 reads TGTGCCAGCTCACGGCCCGCGGGGGCCACCACAGATACGCAGTATTTT. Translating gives CASSRPAGATTDTQYF. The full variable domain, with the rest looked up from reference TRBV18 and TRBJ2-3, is NAGVMQNPRHLVRRRGQEARLRCSPMKGHSHVYWYRQLPEEGLKFMVYLQKENIIDESGMPKERFSAEFPKEGPSILRIQQVVRGDSAAYFCASSRPAGATTDTQYFGPGTRLTVL.

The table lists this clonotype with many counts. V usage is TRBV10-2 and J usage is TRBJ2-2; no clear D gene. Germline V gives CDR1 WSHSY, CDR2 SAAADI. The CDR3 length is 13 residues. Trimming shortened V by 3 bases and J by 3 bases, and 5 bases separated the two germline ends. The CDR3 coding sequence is TGCGCCAGCAGTGAAACGGACACCGGGGAGCTGTTTTTT. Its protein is CASSETDTGELFF.

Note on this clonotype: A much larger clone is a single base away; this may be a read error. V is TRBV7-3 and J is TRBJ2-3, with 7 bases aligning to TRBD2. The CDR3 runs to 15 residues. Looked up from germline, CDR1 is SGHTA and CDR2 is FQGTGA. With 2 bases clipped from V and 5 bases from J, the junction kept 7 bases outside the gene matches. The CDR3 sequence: CASSLPGRGIDTQYF. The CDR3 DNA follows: TGTGCCAGCAGCTTACCAGGGAGGGGAATAGATACGCAGTATTTT.

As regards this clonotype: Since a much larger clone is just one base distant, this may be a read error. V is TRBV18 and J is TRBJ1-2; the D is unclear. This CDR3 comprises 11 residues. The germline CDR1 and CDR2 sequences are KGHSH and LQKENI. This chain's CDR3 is CASSPQDGYPF. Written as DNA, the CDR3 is TGTGCCAGCTCACCTCAGGATGGCTACCCCTTC.

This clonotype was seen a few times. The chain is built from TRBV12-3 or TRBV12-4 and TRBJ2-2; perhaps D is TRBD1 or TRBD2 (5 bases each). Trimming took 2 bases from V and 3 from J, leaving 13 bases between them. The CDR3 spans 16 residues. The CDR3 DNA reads TGTGCCAGCAGTTTACGGGGCTTTAGTGACACCGGGGAGCTGTTTTTT. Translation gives CASSLRGFSDTGELFF.

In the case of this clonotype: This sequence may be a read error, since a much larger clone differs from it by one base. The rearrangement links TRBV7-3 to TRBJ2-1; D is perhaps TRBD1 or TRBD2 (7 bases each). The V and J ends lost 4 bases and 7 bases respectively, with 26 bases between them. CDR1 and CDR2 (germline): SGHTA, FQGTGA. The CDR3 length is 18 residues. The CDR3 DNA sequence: TGTGCCAGCAGCTCACGTTCCAGGGGGGAGGGCCTTAGAAATGAGCAGTTCTTC. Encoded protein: CASSSRSRGEGLRNEQFF.

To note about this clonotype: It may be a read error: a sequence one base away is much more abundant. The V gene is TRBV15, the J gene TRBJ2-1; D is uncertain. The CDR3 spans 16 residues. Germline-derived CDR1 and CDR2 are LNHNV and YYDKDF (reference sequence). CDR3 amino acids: CATSRDWAAAYNEQLF. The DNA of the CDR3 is TGTGCCACCAGCAGAGATTGGGCAGCAGCGTACAATGAGCAGCTCTTC.

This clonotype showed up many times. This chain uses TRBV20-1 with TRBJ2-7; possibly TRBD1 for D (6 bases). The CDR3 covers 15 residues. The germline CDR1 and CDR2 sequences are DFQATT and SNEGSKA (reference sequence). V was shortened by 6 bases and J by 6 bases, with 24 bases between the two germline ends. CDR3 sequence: CSAGVWAGVRVEQYF. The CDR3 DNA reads TGCAGTGCCGGGGTCTGGGCAGGGGTTCGAGTCGAGCAGTACTTC.

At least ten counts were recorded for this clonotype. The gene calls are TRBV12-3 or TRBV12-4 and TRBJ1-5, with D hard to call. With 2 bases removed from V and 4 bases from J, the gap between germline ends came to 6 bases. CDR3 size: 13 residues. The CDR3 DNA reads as TGTGCCAGCAGTTTACAGCTTAATCAGCCCCAGCATTTT. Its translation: CASSLQLNQPQHF.

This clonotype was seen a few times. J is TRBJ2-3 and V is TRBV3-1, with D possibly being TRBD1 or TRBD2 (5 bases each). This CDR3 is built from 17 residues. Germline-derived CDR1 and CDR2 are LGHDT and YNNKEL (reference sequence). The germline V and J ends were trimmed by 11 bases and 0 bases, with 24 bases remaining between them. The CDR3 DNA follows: TGTGCCTCCTGCCAAGATCTCGGGGCGACAAGCACAGATACGCAGTATTTT. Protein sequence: CASCQDLGATSTDTQYF.

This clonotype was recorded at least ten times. The CDR3 DNA sequence: TGTGCCAGCAGTGAATGGATCCCAACTGGCGGCTACACCTTC. The encoded protein is CASSEWIPTGGYTF. The V and J genes are TRBV25-1 and TRBJ1-2; D is unresolved. V lost 1 base and J lost 8, with 14 bases in between. The CDR3 length is 14 residues. The V gene's germline CDR1 is MGHDK and CDR2 SYGVNS.

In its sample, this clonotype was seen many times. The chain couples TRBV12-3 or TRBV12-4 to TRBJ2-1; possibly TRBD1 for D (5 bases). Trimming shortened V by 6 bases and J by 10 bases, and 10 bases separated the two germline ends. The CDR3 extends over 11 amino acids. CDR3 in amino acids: CASRGPREQFF. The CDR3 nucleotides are TGTGCCAGCAGGGGGCCCAGAGAGCAGTTCTTC.

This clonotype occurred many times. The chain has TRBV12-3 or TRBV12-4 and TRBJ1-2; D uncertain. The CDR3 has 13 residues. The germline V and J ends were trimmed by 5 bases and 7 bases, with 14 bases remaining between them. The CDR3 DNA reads TGTGCCAGCAGTCCGATAGGTCGTCGTGGCTACACCTTC. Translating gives CASSPIGRRGYTF.

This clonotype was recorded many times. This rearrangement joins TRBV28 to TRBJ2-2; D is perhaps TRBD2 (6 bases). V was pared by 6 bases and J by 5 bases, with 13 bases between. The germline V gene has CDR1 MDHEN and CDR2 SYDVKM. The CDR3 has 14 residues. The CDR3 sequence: CASRPPGGTGELFF. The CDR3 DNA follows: TGTGCCAGCAGGCCCCCCGGGGGTACCGGGGAGCTGTTTTTT.

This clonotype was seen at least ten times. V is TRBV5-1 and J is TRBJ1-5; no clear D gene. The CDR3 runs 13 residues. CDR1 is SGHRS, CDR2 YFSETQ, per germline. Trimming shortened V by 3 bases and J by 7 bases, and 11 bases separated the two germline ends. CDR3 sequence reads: CASSSWGGQPQHF. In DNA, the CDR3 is TGCGCCAGCAGCTCTTGGGGAGGGCAGCCCCAGCATTTT.

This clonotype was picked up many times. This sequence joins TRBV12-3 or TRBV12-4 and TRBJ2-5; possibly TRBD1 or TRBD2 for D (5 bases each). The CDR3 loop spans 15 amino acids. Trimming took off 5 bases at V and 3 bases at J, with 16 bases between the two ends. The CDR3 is CASSLHGTGKETQYF. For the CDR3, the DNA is TGTGCCAGCAGTCTACACGGGACGGGAAAAGAGACCCAGTACTTC.